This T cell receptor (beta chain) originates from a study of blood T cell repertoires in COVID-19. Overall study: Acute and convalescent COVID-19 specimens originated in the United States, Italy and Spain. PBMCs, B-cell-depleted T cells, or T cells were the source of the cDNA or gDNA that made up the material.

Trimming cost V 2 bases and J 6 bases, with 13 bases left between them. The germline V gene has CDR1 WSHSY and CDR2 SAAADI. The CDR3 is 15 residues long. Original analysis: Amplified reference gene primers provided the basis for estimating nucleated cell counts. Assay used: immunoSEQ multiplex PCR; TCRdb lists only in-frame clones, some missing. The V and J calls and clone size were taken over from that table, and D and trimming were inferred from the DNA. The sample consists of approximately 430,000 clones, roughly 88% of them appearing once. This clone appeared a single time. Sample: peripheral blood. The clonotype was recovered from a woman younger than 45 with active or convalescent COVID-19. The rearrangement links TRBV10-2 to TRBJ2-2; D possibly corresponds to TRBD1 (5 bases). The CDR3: CASSEPRRGAGELFF. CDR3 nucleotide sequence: TGCGCCAGCAGTGAGCCCCGAAGGGGTGCCGGGGAGCTGTTTTTT.